The 6 T cell receptor beta chains in this list originate from one sample, sequenced in a study of a mutant IDH1 vaccine in newly diagnosed glioma. Documented time point: baseline, week 1 (first vaccination visit). Treatment indicated: pre-vaccination baseline after standard-of-care therapy. Generated by immunoSEQ multiplex PCR, the TCRdb table keeps only in-frame clones and is missing some. The sample records tens of thousands of clones, roughly 80% being singletons. Material: PBMCs, obtained from a glioma patient treated with radiotherapy, temozolomide or both. Every receptor here comes from a woman aged 40 to 50 with glioma.

The rearrangement links TRBV30 to TRBJ1-5; tentatively, D is TRBD1 (6 bases). The CDR3 loop spans 13 amino acids. The V gene's germline CDR1 is GTSNPN and CDR2 SVGIG (reference sequence). V lost 3 bases and J 6 bases, leaving 12 bases between the germline ends. CDR3 residues: CAWREGGGQPQHF. The CDR3 DNA follows: TGTGCCTGGAGAGAAGGGGGTGGTCAGCCCCAGCATTTT. The whole variable domain, remainder taken from reference TRBV30 and TRBJ1-5, is SQTIHQWPATLVQPVGSPLSLECTVEGTSNPNLYWYRQAAGRGLQLLFYSVGIGQISSEVPQNLSASRPQDRQFILSSKKLLLSDSGFYLCAWREGGGQPQHFGDGTRLSIL.

The J gene is TRBJ2-7, the V gene TRBV4-1; 8 bases align to TRBD2. J was trimmed by 5 bases and V by 5 bases; bases with no gene match: 5. The CDR3 extends over 13 amino acids. Germline-derived CDR1 and CDR2 are MGHRA and YSYEKL. DNA for the CDR3: TGCGCCAGCAGCGCCCGGGGACTAGACGAGCAGTACTTC. Translated, it gives CASSARGLDEQYF.

V usage is TRBV6-5 and J usage is TRBJ2-1, with 8 bases lining up with TRBD2. Unmatched junction bases numbered 6, after V lost 11 bases and J lost 0 bases. This CDR3 contains 14 residues. Germline values: CDR1 MNHEY, CDR2 SVGAGI. CDR3 sequence (DNA): TGTGCCGCAGGGCTAGCGGGCTCCTACAATGAGCAGTTCTTC. Its translation: CAAGLAGSYNEQFF.

The chain carries TRBV19 and TRBJ1-6; D is uncertain. The CDR3 loop spans 18 amino acids. V was clipped by 3 bases and J by 0 bases, with 15 bases between them. Germline V gives CDR1 LNHDA, CDR2 SQIVND (reference sequence). The CDR3 loop is CASSIWPGKSSYNSPLHF. DNA of the CDR3: TGTGCCAGTAGTATTTGGCCAGGAAAAAGCTCCTATAATTCACCCCTCCACTTT.

The chain couples TRBV29-1 to TRBJ1-3, with no clear D. CDR3 length equals 13 residues. Trimming stripped 4 bases from V and 2 bases from J, with 9 bases between. Per the germline V gene, CDR1 is SQVTM and CDR2 is ANQGSEA. CDR3 bases: TGCAGCGTTGGTAAGGGAACTGGAAACACCATATATTTT. It yields the protein CSVGKGTGNTIYF. Filled out from reference TRBV29-1 and TRBJ1-3, the complete variable domain reads SAVISQKPSRDICQRGTSLTIQCQVDSQVTMMFWYRQQPGQSLTLIATANQGSEATYESGFVIDKFPISRPNLTFSTLTVSNMSPEDSSIYLCSVGKGTGNTIYFGEGSWLTVV.

The rearrangement joins TRBV4-2 to TRBJ1-2, with D hard to call. The CDR3 has 14 amino acids. The germline V gene has CDR1 LGHNA and CDR2 YNFKEQ. Trimming removed 0 bases at V and 5 bases at J, with 10 bases between. CDR3 sequence (DNA): TGTGCCAGCAGCCAAGACGAGGCCAGGTATGGCTACACCTTC. It codes for CASSQDEARYGYTF.